This T cell receptor (beta chain) was sequenced in a study of blood T cell repertoires in COVID-19. On the study more broadly: Collection of acute and convalescent COVID-19 samples took place in the United States, Italy and Spain. Nucleic acid was either cDNA or gDNA, and it came from T cells, B-cell-depleted T cells, or PBMCs.

From germline, CDR1 is SGHRS and CDR2 YFSETQ. V shed 1 base, J shed 6 bases, and the junction held 4 bases outside the gene matches. There are 15 residues in the CDR3. In the authors' workflow: How many nucleated cells were present was estimated from reference gene primer amplification. Repertoires were generated with immunoSEQ multiplex PCR, while TCRdb's copy carries only in-frame clones and drops some. V and J calls and clone size are given by that table; D and trimming were obtained from the DNA. The sample carries approximately 40,000 clones, around 83% recorded once. The source is a human donor in a cohort sampled during active COVID-19. Sequenced input: peripheral blood. This chain links TRBV5-1 with TRBJ1-1, with 12 bases fitting TRBD1. The DNA for the CDR3 is TGCGCCAGCAGCTTGAGGGACAGGGGGCTGGCTGAAGCTTTCTTT. Its protein is CASSLRDRGLAEAFF.